This is a list of T cell receptor beta chains from one sample in a study of shared clonotypes between healthy human individuals. TCRdb's table, derived via immunoSEQ multiplex PCR, lists solely in-frame clones and lacks some. The sample records over 1.4 million clones, about 96% being singletons. The sequencing input was naive CD4+ T cells sorted from blood. All receptors derive from a man younger than 45 in good health. Each CDR3 is given with its conserved first and last residue. The D gene is left open where the match is weak. A clone size is listed for some rows: how often the clone was seen (once, few, many), or a class if it is expanded.

clone_size: -; d_call: TRBD1; j_call: TRBJ2-3; v_call: TRBV5-1; cdr3_nt: TGCGCCAGCAGCTTGGAACGGACAGGATACACAGATACGCAGTATTTT; cdr3_aa: CASSLERTGYTDTQYF
clone_size: -; d_call: -; j_call: TRBJ2-2; v_call: TRBV5-4; cdr3_nt: TGTGCCAGCAGCTCGGGCGGAACCTACACCGGGGAGCTGTTTTTT; cdr3_aa: CASSSGGTYTGELFF
clone_size: -; d_call: TRBD1; j_call: TRBJ2-3; v_call: TRBV29-1; cdr3_nt: TGCAGCGTTGTAGGGACAGGGGATACCACAGATACGCAGTATTTT; cdr3_aa: CSVVGTGDTTDTQYF
clone_size: -; d_call: -; j_call: TRBJ1-5; v_call: TRBV27; cdr3_nt: TGTGCCAGCAGTCTTCGGGGGGGACGGGGCAATCAGCCCCAGCATTTT; cdr3_aa: CASSLRGGRGNQPQHF
clone_size: -; d_call: -; j_call: TRBJ2-1; v_call: TRBV10-3; cdr3_nt: TGTGCCATCAGTGACTTGTCCTACAATGAGCAGTTCTTC; cdr3_aa: CAISDLSYNEQFF
clone_size: -; d_call: -; j_call: TRBJ2-7; v_call: TRBV28; cdr3_nt: TGTGCCAGCAGGCCGGGACCCAGCTACGAGCAGTACTTC; cdr3_aa: CASRPGPSYEQYF
clone_size: once; d_call: TRBD2; j_call: TRBJ2-2; v_call: TRBV7-2; cdr3_nt: TGTGCCAGCAGCCTTTTAGCGGGAGTAGGCACCGGGGAGCTGTTTTTT; cdr3_aa: CASSLLAGVGTGELFF
clone_size: -; d_call: -; j_call: TRBJ2-7; v_call: TRBV6-5; cdr3_nt: TGTGCCAGCAGTTTTCTCGGCTGGGGCGAGCAGTACTTC; cdr3_aa: CASSFLGWGEQYF
clone_size: few; d_call: TRBD1; j_call: TRBJ1-1; v_call: TRBV5-1; cdr3_nt: TGCGCCAGCAGACAGGGACAGGGGAACACTGAAGCTTTCTTT; cdr3_aa: CASRQGQGNTEAFF
clone_size: -; d_call: -; j_call: TRBJ2-7; v_call: TRBV11-1; cdr3_nt: TGTGCCAGCAGCTTAAGTAGTACCAGCTCCTACGAGCAGTACTTC; cdr3_aa: CASSLSSTSSYEQYF
clone_size: once; d_call: -; j_call: TRBJ2-2; v_call: TRBV6-1; cdr3_nt: TGTGCCAGCGGGGAGACAGGGACTCGGCTAAGGGAGCTGTTTTTT; cdr3_aa: CASGETGTRLRELFF
clone_size: -; d_call: TRBD2; j_call: TRBJ2-1; v_call: TRBV11-3; cdr3_nt: TGTGCCAGCAGCGTGGGAGGGAACAATGAGCAGTTCTTC; cdr3_aa: CASSVGGNNEQFF
clone_size: once; d_call: -; j_call: TRBJ1-1; v_call: TRBV5-6; cdr3_nt: TGTGCCAGCAGCCTGCCGATCGCCATGAACACTGAAGCTTTCTTT; cdr3_aa: CASSLPIAMNTEAFF
clone_size: -; d_call: -; j_call: TRBJ2-1; v_call: TRBV14; cdr3_nt: TGTGCCAGCAGCCATGGGACCAGACCCCTTCACAATGAGCAGTTCTTC; cdr3_aa: CASSHGTRPLHNEQFF
clone_size: -; d_call: TRBD1; j_call: TRBJ1-2; v_call: TRBV4-1; cdr3_nt: TGCGCCAGCAGCCAACTCGGACAGGGACTTGATGGCTACACCTTC; cdr3_aa: CASSQLGQGLDGYTF
clone_size: -; d_call: -; j_call: TRBJ2-7; v_call: TRBV6-6; cdr3_nt: TGTGCCAGCAACCCTGGAGGCCCCTACGAGCAGTACTTC; cdr3_aa: CASNPGGPYEQYF
clone_size: -; d_call: -; j_call: TRBJ2-1; v_call: TRBV7-3; cdr3_nt: TGTGCCAGCAGCACCGCCGCCAGCAATGAGCAGTTCTTC; cdr3_aa: CASSTAASNEQFF
clone_size: -; d_call: -; j_call: TRBJ2-3; v_call: TRBV12-5; cdr3_nt: TGTGCTAGTGGTCCCCGGGGTGTCCGAGACACAGATACGCAGTATTTT; cdr3_aa: CASGPRGVRDTDTQYF
clone_size: -; d_call: TRBD2; j_call: TRBJ2-1; v_call: TRBV7-9; cdr3_nt: TGTGCCAGCAGCTTAGGGAGGCTAGCGGTAGATGAGCAGTTCTTC; cdr3_aa: CASSLGRLAVDEQFF
clone_size: -; d_call: TRBD2; j_call: TRBJ2-1; v_call: TRBV6-6; cdr3_nt: TGTGCCAGCCTCGATAGCGGGCCCTACAATGAGCAGTTCTTC; cdr3_aa: CASLDSGPYNEQFF